The present entry profiles one T cell receptor (beta chain) with its context. This sample was taken from a study of blood T cell repertoires in COVID-19. Background on the study: PBMCs, B-cell-depleted T cells, or T cells were the source of the cDNA or gDNA that made up the material.

The CDR3 contains 14 residues. V gave up 6 bases and J gave up 8 bases; unmatched junction bases: 12. In germline, CDR1 is KGHSH, CDR2 LQKENI. The repertoire was sequenced with immunoSEQ multiplex PCR; TCRdb's copy has only in-frame clones and lacks some. Of around 150,000 clones listed, 80% were seen once; the top ten hold 5% to 6%. Cohorts were determined from participant-reported clinical history. Resolution of symptoms, clearance, or two negative PCRs was present in recovered Cohort 3 donors. The receptor was isolated from a man aged 40-55 years who had recovered from COVID-19. What was sequenced was PBMCs or T cells enriched from blood (not recorded which). This chain joins TRBV18 and TRBJ1-2, with 7 nucleotides matching TRBD1. The CDR3 is CASSPDREGEGYTF. CDR3 DNA sequence: TGTGCCAGCTCGCCAGACAGGGAAGGTGAGGGCTACACCTTC. The full variable domain, its missing parts supplied by reference TRBV18 and TRBJ1-2, is NAGVMQNPRHLVRRRGQEARLRCSPMKGHSHVYWYRQLPEEGLKFMVYLQKENIIDESGMPKERFSAEFPKEGPSILRIQQVVRGDSAAYFCASSPDREGEGYTFGSGTRLTVV.